This TCR beta chain was identified during a study of T cell responses to AZD1222 COVID-19 vaccine. About this clone: The antigen is undetermined.

This table comes from immunoSEQ multiplex PCR, and its TCRdb copy is limited to in-frame clones, with some not included. The sample has 150,000 or so clones, more than 90% seen once. General study results and limits: The study identified only five or six AZD1222 recipients as seropositive at baseline. Spike-spanning, vaccine-associated CD4 TCRs were dominant at 160-218 and 743-854. Clonal diversity was possibly underestimated, and white British individuals and females predominated among donors.

The CDR3 loop spans 15 amino acids. V lost 0 bases, J lost 3 bases, and 9 bases lay in between. Germline V gene sequence: CDR1 LGHDT, CDR2 YNNKEL (reference sequence). The chain uses TRBV3-1 (or the pseudogene TRBV3-2) and TRBJ1-5; no reliable D call. This material consisted of peripheral blood, taken on day 0 of AZD1222 vaccination. The sequence derives from an adult in good health. CDR3 amino acids: CASSQDGDINQPQHF. The CDR3 coding sequence is TGTGCCAGCAGCCAAGATGGAGACATCAATCAGCCCCAGCATTTT.